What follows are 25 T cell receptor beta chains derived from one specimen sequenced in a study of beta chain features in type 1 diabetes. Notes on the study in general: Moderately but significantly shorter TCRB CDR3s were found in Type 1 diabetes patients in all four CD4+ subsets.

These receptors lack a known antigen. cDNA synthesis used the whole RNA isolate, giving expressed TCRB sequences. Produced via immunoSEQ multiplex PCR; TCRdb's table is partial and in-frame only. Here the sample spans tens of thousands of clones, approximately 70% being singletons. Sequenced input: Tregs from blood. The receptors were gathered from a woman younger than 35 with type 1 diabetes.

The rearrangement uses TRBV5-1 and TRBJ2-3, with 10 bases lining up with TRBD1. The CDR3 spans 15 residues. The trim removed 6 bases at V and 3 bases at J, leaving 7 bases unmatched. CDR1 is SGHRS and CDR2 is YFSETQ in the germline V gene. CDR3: CASTWRTGGTDTQYF. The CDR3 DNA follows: TGCGCCAGCACCTGGAGGACAGGGGGGACAGATACGCAGTATTTT.

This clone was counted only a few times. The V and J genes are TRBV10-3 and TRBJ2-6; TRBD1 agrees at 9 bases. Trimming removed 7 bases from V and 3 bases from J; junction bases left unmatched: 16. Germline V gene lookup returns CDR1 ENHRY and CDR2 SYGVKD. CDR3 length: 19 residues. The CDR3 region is CAIMPATGQGPFGANVLTF. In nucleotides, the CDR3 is TGTGCCATCATGCCGGCCACGGGACAGGGCCCATTTGGGGCCAACGTCCTGACTTTC.

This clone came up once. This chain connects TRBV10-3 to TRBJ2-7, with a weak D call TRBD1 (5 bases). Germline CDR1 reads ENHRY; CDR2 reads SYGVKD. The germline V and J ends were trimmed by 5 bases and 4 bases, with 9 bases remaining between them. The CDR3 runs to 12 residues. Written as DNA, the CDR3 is TGTGCCATCAGTATTTCAGGGTACGAGCAGTACTTC. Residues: CAISISGYEQYF.

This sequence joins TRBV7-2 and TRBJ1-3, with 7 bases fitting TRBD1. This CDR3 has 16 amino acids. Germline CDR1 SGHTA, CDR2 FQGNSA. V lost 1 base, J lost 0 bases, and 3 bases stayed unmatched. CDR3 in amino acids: CASSLDGTASGNTIYF. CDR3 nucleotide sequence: TGTGCCAGCAGCTTAGACGGGACAGCCTCTGGAAACACCATATATTTT.

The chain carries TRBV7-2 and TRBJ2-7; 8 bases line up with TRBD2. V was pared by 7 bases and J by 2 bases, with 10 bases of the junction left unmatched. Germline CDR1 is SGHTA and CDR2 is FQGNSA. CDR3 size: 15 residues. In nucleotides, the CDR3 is TGTGCCAGCAACTGGGGCGGGGGGCATACCTACGAGCAGTACTTC. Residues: CASNWGGGHTYEQYF.

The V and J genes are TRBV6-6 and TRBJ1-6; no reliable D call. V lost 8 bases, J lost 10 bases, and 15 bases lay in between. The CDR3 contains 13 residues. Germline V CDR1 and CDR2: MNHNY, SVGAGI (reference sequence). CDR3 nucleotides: TGTGCCAGCCACGGGGTGGTTGGGTCACCCCTCCACTTT. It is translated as CASHGVVGSPLHF.

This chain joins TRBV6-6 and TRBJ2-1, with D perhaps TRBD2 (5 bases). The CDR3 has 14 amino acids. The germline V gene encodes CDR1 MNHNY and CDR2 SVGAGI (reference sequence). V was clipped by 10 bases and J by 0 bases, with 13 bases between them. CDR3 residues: CATLRGSSYNEQFF. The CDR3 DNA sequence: TGTGCCACCCTAAGAGGGAGCTCCTACAATGAGCAGTTCTTC.

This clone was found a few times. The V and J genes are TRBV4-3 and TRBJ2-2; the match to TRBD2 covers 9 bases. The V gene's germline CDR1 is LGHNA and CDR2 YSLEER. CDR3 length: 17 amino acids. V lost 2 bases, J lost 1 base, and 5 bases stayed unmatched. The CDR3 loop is CASSQLLTSGNTGELFF. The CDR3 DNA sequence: TGCGCCAGCAGCCAACTATTGACTAGCGGGAACACCGGGGAGCTGTTTTTT.

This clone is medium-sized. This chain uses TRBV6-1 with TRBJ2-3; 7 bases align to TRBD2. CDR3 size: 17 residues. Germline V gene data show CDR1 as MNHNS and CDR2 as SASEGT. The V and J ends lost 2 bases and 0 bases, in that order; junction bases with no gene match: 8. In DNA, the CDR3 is TGTGCCAGCAGTGAACCCTCACTAGCGATTAGCACAGATACGCAGTATTTT. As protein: CASSEPSLAISTDTQYF.

The CDR3 spells CASSLQQTGTSSYEQYF. The CDR3 DNA reads TGCGCCAGCAGCCTTCAGCAAACGGGTACGAGCTCCTACGAGCAGTACTTC. This rearrangement joins TRBV4-3 to TRBJ2-7; D not certain. The CDR3 contains 17 residues. V was trimmed by 4 bases and J by 0 bases, leaving 19 bases between them. Germline CDR1 reads LGHNA; CDR2 reads YSLEER.

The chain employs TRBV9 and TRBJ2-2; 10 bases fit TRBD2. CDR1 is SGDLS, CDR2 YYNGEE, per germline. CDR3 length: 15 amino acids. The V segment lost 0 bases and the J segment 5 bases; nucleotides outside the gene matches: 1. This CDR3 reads CASSVELAGTGELFF. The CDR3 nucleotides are TGTGCCAGCAGCGTAGAACTAGCGGGAACCGGGGAGCTGTTTTTT.

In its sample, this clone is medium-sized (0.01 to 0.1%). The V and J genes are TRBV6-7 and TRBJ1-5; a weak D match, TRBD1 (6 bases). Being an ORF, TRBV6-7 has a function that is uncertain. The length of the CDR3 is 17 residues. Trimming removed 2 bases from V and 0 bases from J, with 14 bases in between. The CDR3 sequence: CASSYAGGPYSNQPQHF. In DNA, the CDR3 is TGTGCCAGCAGTTACGCGGGGGGGCCGTATAGCAATCAGCCCCAGCATTTT.

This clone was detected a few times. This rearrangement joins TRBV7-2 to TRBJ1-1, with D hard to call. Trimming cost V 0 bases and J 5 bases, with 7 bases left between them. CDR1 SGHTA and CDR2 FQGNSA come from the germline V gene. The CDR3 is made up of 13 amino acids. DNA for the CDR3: TGTGCCAGCAGCTTAGCGCTCAGTACTGAAGCTTTCTTT. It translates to CASSLALSTEAFF.

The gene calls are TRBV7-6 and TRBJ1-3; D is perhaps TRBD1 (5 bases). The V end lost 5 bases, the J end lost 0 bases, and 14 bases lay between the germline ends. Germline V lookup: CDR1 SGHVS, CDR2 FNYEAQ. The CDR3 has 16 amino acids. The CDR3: CASSTRTPSSGNTIYF. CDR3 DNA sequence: TGTGCCAGCAGCACCCGGACACCTTCCTCTGGAAACACCATATATTTT. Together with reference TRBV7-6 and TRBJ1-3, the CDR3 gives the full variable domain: GAGVSQSPRYKVTKRGQDVALRCDPISGHVSLYWYRQALGQGPEFLTYFNYEAQQDKSGLPNDRFSAERPEGSISTLTIQRTEQRDSAMYRCASSTRTPSSGNTIYFGEGSWLTVV.

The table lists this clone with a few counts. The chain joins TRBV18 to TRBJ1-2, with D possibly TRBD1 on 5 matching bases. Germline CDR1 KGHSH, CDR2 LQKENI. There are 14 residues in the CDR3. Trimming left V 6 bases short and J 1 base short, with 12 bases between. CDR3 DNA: TGTGCCAGCTCCAAGGCAGGGCATAACTATGGCTACACCTTC. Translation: CASSKAGHNYGYTF.

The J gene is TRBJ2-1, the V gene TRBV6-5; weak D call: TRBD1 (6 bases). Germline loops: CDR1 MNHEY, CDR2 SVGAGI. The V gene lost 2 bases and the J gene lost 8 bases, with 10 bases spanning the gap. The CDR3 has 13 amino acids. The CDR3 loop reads CASSYTGTDEQFF. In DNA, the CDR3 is TGTGCCAGCAGTTACACAGGGACGGATGAGCAGTTCTTC.

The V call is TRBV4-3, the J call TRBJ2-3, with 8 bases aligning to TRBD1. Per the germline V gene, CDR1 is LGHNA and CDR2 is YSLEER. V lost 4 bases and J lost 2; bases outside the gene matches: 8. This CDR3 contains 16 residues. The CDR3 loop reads CASSPQGQEDTDTQYF. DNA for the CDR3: TGCGCCAGCAGCCCCCAGGGACAGGAAGACACAGATACGCAGTATTTT.

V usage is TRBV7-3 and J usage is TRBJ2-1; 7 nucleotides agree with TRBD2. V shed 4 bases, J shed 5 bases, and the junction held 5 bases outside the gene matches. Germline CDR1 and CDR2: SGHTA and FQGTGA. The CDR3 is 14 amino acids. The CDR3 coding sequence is TGTGCCAGCAGCTCGGGACTAACCCACAATGAGCAGTTCTTC. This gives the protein CASSSGLTHNEQFF. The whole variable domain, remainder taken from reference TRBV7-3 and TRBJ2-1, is GAGVSQTPSNKVTEKGKYVELRCDPISGHTALYWYRQSLGQGPEFLIYFQGTGAADDSGLPNDRFFAVRPEGSVSTLKIQRTERGDSAVYLCASSSGLTHNEQFFGPGTRLTVL.

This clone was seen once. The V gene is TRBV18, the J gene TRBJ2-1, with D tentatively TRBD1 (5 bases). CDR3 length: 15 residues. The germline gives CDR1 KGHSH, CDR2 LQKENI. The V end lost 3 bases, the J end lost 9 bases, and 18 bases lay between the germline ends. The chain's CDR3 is CASSPWAGSNTEQFF. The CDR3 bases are TGTGCCAGCTCACCGTGGGCAGGGTCGAACACTGAGCAGTTCTTC.

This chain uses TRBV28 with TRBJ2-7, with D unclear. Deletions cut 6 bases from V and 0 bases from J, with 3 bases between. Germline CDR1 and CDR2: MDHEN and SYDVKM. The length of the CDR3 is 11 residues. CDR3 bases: TGTGCCAGCAGCCGCTCCTACGAGCAGTACTTC. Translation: CASSRSYEQYF. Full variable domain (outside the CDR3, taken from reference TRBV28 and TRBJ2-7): DVKVTQSSRYLVKRTGEKVFLECVQDMDHENMFWYRQDPGLGLRLIYFSYDVKMKEKGDIPEGYSVSREKKERFSLILESASTNQTSMYLCASSRSYEQYFGPGTRLTVT.

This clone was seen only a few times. CDR3 nucleotides: TGCGCCAGCAGCCATGGCCGGGGGGGGGATTATAGCAATCAGCCCCAGCATTTT. This codes for CASSHGRGGDYSNQPQHF. The chain employs TRBV4-1 and TRBJ1-5, with a tentative D call TRBD1 (5 bases). Germline CDR1 and CDR2: MGHRA and YSYEKL. Trimming stripped 3 bases from V and 0 bases from J, with 18 bases between. The length of the CDR3 is 18 residues.

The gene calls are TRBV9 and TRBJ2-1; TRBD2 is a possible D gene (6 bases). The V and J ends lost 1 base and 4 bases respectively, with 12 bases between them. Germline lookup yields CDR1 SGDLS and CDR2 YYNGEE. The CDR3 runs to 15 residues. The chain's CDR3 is CASSVLSGDYNEQFF. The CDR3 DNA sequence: TGTGCCAGCAGCGTACTATCGGGAGATTACAATGAGCAGTTCTTC.

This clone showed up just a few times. The CDR3: CAGSQDSGEQYF. DNA for the CDR3: TGTGCCGGGTCACAGGATTCAGGAGAGCAGTACTTC. This sequence joins TRBV10-3 and TRBJ2-7; D may be TRBD1 (5 bases). Germline V gives CDR1 ENHRY, CDR2 SYGVKD. V was trimmed by 11 bases and J by 7 bases, leaving 18 bases between them. This CDR3 has 12 amino acids.

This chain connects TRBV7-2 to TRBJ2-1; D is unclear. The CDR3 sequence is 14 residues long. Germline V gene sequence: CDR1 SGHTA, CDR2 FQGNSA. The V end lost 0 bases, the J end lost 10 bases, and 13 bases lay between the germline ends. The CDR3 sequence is CASSLAPLQQEQFF. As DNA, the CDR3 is TGTGCCAGCAGCTTAGCGCCCTTACAGCAGGAGCAGTTCTTC.

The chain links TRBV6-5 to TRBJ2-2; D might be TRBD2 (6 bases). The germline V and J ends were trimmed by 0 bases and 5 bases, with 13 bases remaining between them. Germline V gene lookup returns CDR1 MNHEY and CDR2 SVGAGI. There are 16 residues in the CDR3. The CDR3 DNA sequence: TGTGCCAGCAGTTACTCGCCGGGAGAAGGAACCGGGGAGCTGTTTTTT. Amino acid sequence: CASSYSPGEGTGELFF.